The 10 T cell receptor beta chains reported below all come from one sample, sequenced in a study of human CD8 memory T cell subsets. UMI-labeled 5' RACE was the method by which TCR beta libraries were made. No DNA is given; TCRdb re-called the 5' RACE reads and lists each CDR3 protein once. This repertoire includes about 4,700 distinct CDR3 sequences. The sample was CD8+ T cells from PBMCs. Every receptor here comes from a human donor in good health.

Measured by frequency, this clonotype is medium-sized (0.01 to 0.1%). V is TRBV11-2 and J is TRBJ2-5; TCRdb's D call of TRBD1 is untestable without DNA. Germline CDR1 and CDR2: SGHAT and FQNNGV. The CDR3 has 15 amino acids. CDR3 in amino acids: CASSLGELWGETQYF.

The chain joins TRBV12-3 or TRBV12-4 to TRBJ2-4; the TCRdb D gene call, TRBD2, has no DNA to confirm it. The CDR3 is made up of 12 amino acids. CDR3 in amino acids: CASSRGTGLAYF.

The chain recombines TRBV25-1 with TRBJ1-1; TCRdb gives TRBD1 as the D gene, but with no DNA this cannot be confirmed. Germline CDR1 and CDR2: MGHDK and SYGVNS. This CDR3 has 13 residues. The chain's CDR3 is CASKQGGATEAFF. The full variable domain, rest sourced from reference TRBV25-1 and TRBJ1-1, is EADIYQTPRYLVIGTGKKITLECSQTMGHDKMYWYQQDPGMELHLIHYSYGVNSTEKGDLSSESTVSRIRTEHFPLTLESARPSHTSQYLCASKQGGATEAFFGQGTRLTVV.

V usage is TRBV4-1 and J usage is TRBJ2-4; the TCRdb call, TRBD2, lacks DNA for checking. The CDR3 has 20 amino acids. Germline V gene lookup returns CDR1 MGHRA and CDR2 YSYEKL. The chain's CDR3 is CASSQDGWAGGVAAKNIQYF.

The chain has TRBV12-3 or TRBV12-4 and TRBJ2-5; without DNA, the TCRdb call of TRBD2 cannot be checked. The CDR3 is 14 amino acids. The CDR3 region is CASTSAGRPETQYF.

V and J are TRBV29-1 and TRBJ2-7; TCRdb's assignment of TRBD2 cannot be checked, as there is no DNA. This CDR3 comprises 11 residues. Germline V CDR1 and CDR2: SQVTM, ANQGSEA. CDR3 residues: CSVATSYEQYF.

The genes are TRBV27 and TRBJ2-2; TCRdb's D call, TRBD1, is unchecked because there is no DNA. CDR3 length equals 15 residues. Germline V lookup: CDR1 MNHEY, CDR2 SMNVEV (reference sequence). CDR3 sequence reads: CASSWDTSRTGELFF.

The V and J genes are TRBV19 and TRBJ1-2. In germline, CDR1 is LNHDA, CDR2 SQIVND (reference sequence). The CDR3 totals 14 residues. CDR3 in amino acids: CASSLFREDYGYTF.

The chain's CDR3 is CASSPSSGSVYEQYF. V and J are TRBV3-1 and TRBJ2-7; absent DNA, TCRdb's TRBD2 call cannot be checked. The CDR3 has 15 residues. CDR1 and CDR2 (germline): LGHDT, YNNKEL (reference sequence).

This clonotype is classed as medium-sized by frequency. This rearrangement joins TRBV20-1 to TRBJ2-7; TCRdb reports TRBD2, a call that lacks DNA to check it against. The germline V gene encodes CDR1 DFQATT and CDR2 SNEGSKA (reference sequence). CDR3 length: 15 residues. CDR3 sequence reads: CSALNQDWSSYEQYF.